This T cell receptor beta chain was documented in a study of T cell repertoires in cytomegalovirus infection. V gave up 5 bases and J gave up 6 bases, with 8 bases separating them. Germline lookup yields CDR1 SGHKS and CDR2 YYEKEE (reference sequence). This CDR3 is built from 12 residues. MiXCR, run by TCRdb on the reads, gives a single entry per CDR3 protein. The sample includes under 350,000 distinct CDR3 sequences, about 9.1% of them seen just once. The sequencing sample was made of PBMCs. The rearrangement joins TRBV5-5 to TRBJ2-2; the D is unclear. This receptor was identified in a human donor in good health (CMV status not recorded). Some clones in this sample may be carry-over from other donors' samples. CDR3: CASRQGPGELFF. The CDR3 DNA sequence: TGTGCCAGCAGGCAAGGTCCCGGGGAGCTGTTTTTT.